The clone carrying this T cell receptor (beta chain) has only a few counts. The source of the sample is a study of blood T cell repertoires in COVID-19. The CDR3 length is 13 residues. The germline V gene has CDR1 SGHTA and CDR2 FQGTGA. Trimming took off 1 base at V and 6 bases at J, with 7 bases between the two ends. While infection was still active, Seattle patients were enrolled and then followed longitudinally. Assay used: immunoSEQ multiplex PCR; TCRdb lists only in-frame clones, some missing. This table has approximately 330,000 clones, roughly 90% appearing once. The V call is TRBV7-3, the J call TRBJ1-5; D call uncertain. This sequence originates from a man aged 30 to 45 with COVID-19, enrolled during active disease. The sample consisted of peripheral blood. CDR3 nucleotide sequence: TGTGCCAGCAGCTTAAAAGGCGGTCAGCCCCAGCATTTT. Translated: CASSLKGGQPQHF.